The 24 T cell receptor beta chains given below trace back to one sample, sequenced in a study of T cell responses to AZD1222 COVID-19 vaccine. The assay was immunoSEQ multiplex PCR, and TCRdb's table has in-frame clones only and misses some. This table holds 150,000 or so clones, approximately 90% found once. Sequenced material: peripheral blood, taken on day 0 of AZD1222 vaccination. The origin of the receptors is an adult in good health.

The V gene is TRBV11-3, the J gene TRBJ2-7; 10 nucleotides align to TRBD2. The CDR3 covers 15 residues. Germline CDR1 and CDR2: SGHNT and YENEEA. J gave up 2 bases and V 7 bases, and 8 bases lay outside the gene matches. CDR3 DNA: TGTGCCAGCACCCTCCAAGCGGGAGGGCCCTACGAGCAGTACTTC. As protein: CASTLQAGGPYEQYF.

V usage is TRBV24-1 and J usage is TRBJ2-5; TRBD2 aligns across 12 bases. Losses at the gene ends were 4 bases for V and 5 bases for J; bases not matched to a gene: 7. Germline V lookup: CDR1 KGHDR, CDR2 SFDVKD. The CDR3 totals 16 residues. The CDR3 nucleotides are TGTGCCACCAGTGAGGCCCGACTAGCGGGAGTTGAGACCCAGTACTTC. It is translated as CATSEARLAGVETQYF.

This clone occurred once. The rearrangement uses TRBV5-1 and TRBJ2-7; weak D call: TRBD1 (6 bases). Trimming removed 3 bases at V and 5 bases at J, with 21 bases between. CDR1 and CDR2 (germline): SGHRS, YFSETQ. The CDR3 runs to 16 residues. CDR3 bases: TGCGCCAGCAGCTCCTCGGGCCACCGGGACAACGACGAGCAGTACTTC. Its translation is CASSSSGHRDNDEQYF.

About this clone itself: Other DNA sequences of this sample code for an identical CDR3. The V gene is TRBV3-1 (or the pseudogene TRBV3-2), the J gene TRBJ2-3; TRBD2 might be the D (5 bases). This CDR3 region has 14 residues. Between the trimmed V and J ends, which lost 5 bases and 0 bases, there was a span of 9 bases. Germline V gene data show CDR1 as LGHDT and CDR2 as YNNKEL (reference sequence). The CDR3 region has the DNA TGTGCCAGCAGCTTGCGCGGGAGCACAGATACGCAGTATTTT. Protein product: CASSLRGSTDTQYF.

In DNA form, the CDR3 reads TGTGCCAGCAGCCAAGATGCCCGGGACAGGGCTTATGGCTACACCTTC. Its protein is CASSQDARDRAYGYTF. The rearrangement uses TRBV3-1 (or the pseudogene TRBV3-2) and TRBJ1-2; TRBD1 aligns across 9 bases. J was trimmed by 5 bases and V by 0 bases; bases with no gene match: 7. The CDR3 is 16 amino acids. Per germline, CDR1 LGHDT and CDR2 YNNKEL (reference sequence).

This clone was seen a handful of times. The chain is built from TRBV5-6 and TRBJ2-1; 10 bases fit TRBD2. The CDR3 sequence is 16 residues long. The germline CDR1 and CDR2 sequences are SGHDT and YYEEEE. Trimming cost V 0 bases and J 4 bases; bases outside gene matches: 4. The CDR3 nucleotides are TGTGCCAGCAGCTTGGTGGGACTAGCGAAATACAATGAGCAGTTCTTC. Protein: CASSLVGLAKYNEQFF.

The chain uses TRBV15 and TRBJ2-1; D not certain. V dropped 0 bases and J dropped 7 bases, with 13 bases sitting between them. The CDR3 has 15 amino acids. CDR1 and CDR2 from the germline V gene are LNHNV and YYDKDF (reference sequence). CDR3 DNA: TGTGCCACCAGCAGAGATTCGGCTGGGTCAAATGAGCAGTTCTTC. Encoded protein: CATSRDSAGSNEQFF. The full variable domain, with the rest looked up from reference TRBV15 and TRBJ2-1, is DAMVIQNPRYQVTQFGKPVTLSCSQTLNHNVMYWYQQKSSQAPKLLFHYYDKDFNNEADTPDNFQSRRPNTSFCFLDIRSPGLGDTAMYLCATSRDSAGSNEQFFGPGTRLTVL.

The chain links TRBV27 to TRBJ2-5; 7 bases are shared with TRBD2. The V segment lost 8 bases and the J segment 5 bases; nucleotides outside the gene matches: 8. Germline V gives CDR1 MNHEY, CDR2 SMNVEV (reference sequence). There are 13 residues in the CDR3. The DNA for the CDR3 is TGTGCCAGCTCCATGCGGGAGAGGGAGACCCAGTACTTC. This gives the protein CASSMRERETQYF.

The V call is TRBV7-9, the J call TRBJ2-1, with D perhaps given as TRBD1 or TRBD2 (5 bases each). The CDR3 runs 14 residues. Germline values: CDR1 SEHNR, CDR2 FQNEAQ (reference sequence). Between the trimmed V and J ends, which lost 3 bases and 4 bases, there was a span of 10 bases. The CDR3 DNA reads as TGTGCCAGCAGCTTCCTAGAGGGGTACAATGAGCAGTTCTTC. This gives the protein CASSFLEGYNEQFF.

The chain is built from TRBV3-1 (or the pseudogene TRBV3-2) and TRBJ2-1; 11 positions match TRBD2. Germline lookup yields CDR1 LGHDT and CDR2 YNNKEL (reference sequence). The V gene end was trimmed by 0 bases and the J gene end by 10 bases; junction bases not matched to a gene: 8. CDR3 length equals 16 residues. CDR3 sequence (DNA): TGTGCCAGCAGCCAAGATTGGCTAGCGGGAGGCAGGGAGCAGTTCTTC. Its protein product is CASSQDWLAGGREQFF.

The rearrangement links TRBV30 to TRBJ2-5; D might be TRBD1 or TRBD2, each matching 5 bases. CDR1 is GTSNPN and CDR2 is SVGIG in the germline V gene (reference sequence). This CDR3 has 12 amino acids. V gave up 3 bases and J gave up 5 bases, with 10 bases separating them. Written as DNA, the CDR3 is TGTGCCTGGAGGGGGCGGGTGGAGACCCAGTACTTC. Amino acids: CAWRGRVETQYF.

The rearrangement links TRBV19 to TRBJ2-1, with 9 bases that match TRBD2. Per germline, CDR1 LNHDA and CDR2 SQIVND (reference sequence). The trim removed 0 bases at V and 4 bases at J, leaving 7 bases unmatched. The CDR3 spans 17 residues. The CDR3 bases are TGTGCCAGTAGTATAGATCTCCCAGCGGGAGGTTACAATGAGCAGTTCTTC. This codes for CASSIDLPAGGYNEQFF.

The chain joins TRBV5-1 to TRBJ2-7, with 7 positions matching TRBD1. This CDR3 region has 17 residues. CDR1 is SGHRS and CDR2 is YFSETQ in the germline V gene. V shed 4 bases and J 0 bases; nucleotides not matched to a gene: 13. The CDR3 is CASSITRRQGTSYEQYF. CDR3 coding DNA: TGCGCCAGCAGCATAACTCGAAGACAGGGAACCTCCTACGAGCAGTACTTC. Variable domain in full (rest from reference TRBV5-1 and TRBJ2-7): KAGVTQTPRYLIKTRGQQVTLSCSPISGHRSVSWYQQTPGQGLQFLFEYFSETQRNKGNFPGRFSGRQFSNSRSEMNVSTLELGDSALYLCASSITRRQGTSYEQYFGPGTRLTVT.

For the CDR3, the DNA is TGTGCCAGCAGCCAACCCACTAGCGGCGGTGAGCAGTTCTTC. As protein: CASSQPTSGGEQFF. The chain is built from TRBV14 and TRBJ2-1; 8 nucleotides agree with TRBD2. Germline V gene data show CDR1 as SGHDN and CDR2 as FVKESK. With V trimmed by 2 bases and J by 9 bases, 6 bases remained unmatched. The CDR3 length is 14 residues.

This clone showed up just once. This chain connects TRBV2 to TRBJ2-1, with D perhaps matching TRBD2 (5 bases). V was clipped by 6 bases and J by 4 bases, with 7 bases between them. Germline CDR1 SNHLY, CDR2 FYNNEI. The CDR3 length is 12 residues. The CDR3 is CASRAGYNEQFF. The CDR3 DNA follows: TGTGCCAGCAGGGCGGGTTACAATGAGCAGTTCTTC.

The CDR3 protein is CASSSFRGDPYEQYF. The CDR3 DNA sequence: TGTGCCAGCAGTTCCTTTAGGGGGGACCCTTACGAGCAGTACTTC. The chain uses TRBV27 and TRBJ2-7, with D possibly being TRBD1 or TRBD2 (6 bases each). The V end was cut by 4 bases, the J end by 4 bases, with 17 bases between. The germline V gene encodes CDR1 MNHEY and CDR2 SMNVEV (reference sequence). This CDR3 contains 15 residues.

The chain links TRBV28 to TRBJ2-7; D call uncertain. CDR1 and CDR2 (germline): MDHEN, SYDVKM. Trimming pared 6 bases from V and 0 bases from J, leaving 18 bases between. The CDR3 is 16 amino acids. CDR3 in amino acids: CASRPYRGLSSYEQYF. For the CDR3, the DNA is TGTGCCAGCAGGCCGTACAGAGGCTTAAGCTCCTACGAGCAGTACTTC.

The V gene is TRBV7-9, the J gene TRBJ2-1; D perhaps matches TRBD2 (6 bases). With 5 bases removed from V and 1 base from J, the gap between germline ends came to 12 bases. Per the germline V gene, CDR1 is SEHNR and CDR2 is FQNEAQ (reference sequence). This CDR3 has 15 amino acids. CDR3 in amino acids: CASSLIAASYNEQFF. The CDR3 nucleotides read TGTGCCAGCAGCCTGATAGCGGCGTCCTACAATGAGCAGTTCTTC.

J is TRBJ1-3 and V is TRBV28; tentatively, D is TRBD1 (5 bases). In germline, CDR1 is MDHEN, CDR2 SYDVKM. V shed 4 bases and J shed 3 bases, with 10 bases lying between them. This CDR3 comprises 14 residues. The CDR3: CASSSTAFGNTIYF. The CDR3 nucleotides read TGTGCCAGCAGTTCGACAGCTTTTGGAAACACCATATATTTT. The whole variable domain, remainder taken from reference TRBV28 and TRBJ1-3, is DVKVTQSSRYLVKRTGEKVFLECVQDMDHENMFWYRQDPGLGLRLIYFSYDVKMKEKGDIPEGYSVSREKKERFSLILESASTNQTSMYLCASSSTAFGNTIYFGEGSWLTVV.

The CDR3 nucleotides read TGTGCCAGCAGCCTAAGAGACGGGAGCTCTGGAAACACCATATATTTT. It specifies CASSLRDGSSGNTIYF. The J gene is TRBJ1-3, the V gene TRBV7-9; D ambiguous. CDR1 is SEHNR and CDR2 is FQNEAQ in the germline V gene (reference sequence). V was clipped by 5 bases and J by 0 bases, with 14 bases between them. The CDR3 sequence is 16 residues long.

V is TRBV15 and J is TRBJ2-5; TRBD1 agrees at 8 bases. The CDR3 runs to 14 residues. V was clipped by 4 bases and J by 3 bases; unmatched bases: 4. Per the germline V gene, CDR1 is LNHNV and CDR2 is YYDKDF (reference sequence). In DNA form, the CDR3 reads TGTGCCACCAGCACCCGGACAGGGAAAGAGACCCAGTACTTC. Amino acid sequence: CATSTRTGKETQYF. Complete variable domain (other parts from reference TRBV15 and TRBJ2-5): DAMVIQNPRYQVTQFGKPVTLSCSQTLNHNVMYWYQQKSSQAPKLLFHYYDKDFNNEADTPDNFQSRRPNTSFCFLDIRSPGLGDTAMYLCATSTRTGKETQYFGPGTRLLVL.

V is TRBV18 and J is TRBJ1-4, with D hard to call. CDR3 length: 15 residues. Trimming pared 3 bases from V and 6 bases from J, leaving 14 bases between. Germline loops: CDR1 KGHSH, CDR2 LQKENI. The CDR3 here is CASSPRTGRDEKLFF. The CDR3 region has the DNA TGTGCCAGCTCACCCCGGACGGGTCGGGATGAAAAACTGTTTTTT.

This chain joins TRBV29-1 and TRBJ2-1; no definite D call. Germline CDR1 reads SQVTM; CDR2 reads ANQGSEA. The length of the CDR3 is 14 residues. V was cut by 4 bases and J by 4 bases, with 14 bases left in between. The CDR3 protein is CSVGSGGRYNEQFF. CDR3 nucleotide sequence: TGCAGCGTTGGTTCTGGCGGCCGGTACAATGAGCAGTTCTTC.

This chain connects TRBV6-5 to TRBJ2-5, with 9 bases that match TRBD1. Per germline, CDR1 MNHEY and CDR2 SVGAGI. V lost 10 bases to trimming and J lost 1 base; unmatched junction nucleotides: 10. The CDR3 contains 15 residues. The CDR3 sequence is CATGTGTGSQETQYF. The CDR3, as DNA: TGTGCCACCGGGACAGGGACAGGATCCCAAGAGACCCAGTACTTC.